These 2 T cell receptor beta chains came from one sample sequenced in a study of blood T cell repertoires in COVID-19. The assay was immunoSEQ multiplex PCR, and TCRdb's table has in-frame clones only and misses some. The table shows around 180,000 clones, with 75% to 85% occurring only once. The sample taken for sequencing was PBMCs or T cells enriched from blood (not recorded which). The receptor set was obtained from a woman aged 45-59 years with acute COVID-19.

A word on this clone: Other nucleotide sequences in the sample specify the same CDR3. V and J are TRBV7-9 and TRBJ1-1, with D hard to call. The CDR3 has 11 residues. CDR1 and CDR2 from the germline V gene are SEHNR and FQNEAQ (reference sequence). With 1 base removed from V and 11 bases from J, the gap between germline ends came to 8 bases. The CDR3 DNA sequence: TGTGCCAGCAGCTTAGTGCTCGGGGCTTTCTTT. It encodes CASSLVLGAFF.

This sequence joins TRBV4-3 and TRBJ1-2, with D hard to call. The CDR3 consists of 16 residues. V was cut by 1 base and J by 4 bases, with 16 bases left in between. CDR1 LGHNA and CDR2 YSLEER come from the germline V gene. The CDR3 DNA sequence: TGCGCCAGCAGCCAAGTCCCCGCGCGGGTACCCTATGGCTACACCTTC. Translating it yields CASSQVPARVPYGYTF.